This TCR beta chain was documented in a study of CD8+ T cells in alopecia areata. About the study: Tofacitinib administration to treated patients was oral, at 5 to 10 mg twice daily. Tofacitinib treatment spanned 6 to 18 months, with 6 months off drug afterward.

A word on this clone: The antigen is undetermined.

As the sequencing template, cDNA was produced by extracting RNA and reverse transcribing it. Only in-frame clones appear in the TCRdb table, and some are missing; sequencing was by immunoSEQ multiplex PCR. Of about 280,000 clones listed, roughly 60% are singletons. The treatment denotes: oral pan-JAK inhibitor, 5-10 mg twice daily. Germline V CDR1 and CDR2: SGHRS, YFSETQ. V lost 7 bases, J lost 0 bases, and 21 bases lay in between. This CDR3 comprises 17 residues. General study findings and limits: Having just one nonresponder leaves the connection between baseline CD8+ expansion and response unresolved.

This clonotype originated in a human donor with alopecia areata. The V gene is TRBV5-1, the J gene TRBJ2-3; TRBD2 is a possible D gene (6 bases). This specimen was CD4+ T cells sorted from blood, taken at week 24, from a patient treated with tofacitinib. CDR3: CASAPRSAGRSTDTQYF. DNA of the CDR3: TGCGCCAGCGCACCACGGTCTGCGGGGCGTAGCACAGATACGCAGTATTTT.